The entry below gives a single T cell receptor beta chain sequence along with its context. The sample holds one count of this clone. Its antigen has not been determined. Per-base qualities were not stored, and no clone one base away is much larger. Using the deep immunoSEQ assay, TCR CDR3 regions were amplified from genomic DNA by multiplex PCR. For each cell subset, the extracted genomic DNA was distributed evenly across all wells of several immunoSEQ 96-well plates, and each plate served as one replicate. Each replicate PCR for sorted subsets received approximately 220 ng genomic DNA, equal to about 30,000 T cell genomes. Purified libraries were measured with a Qubit 3.0 fluorometer, size-checked on a Bioanalyzer 2100, and measured again with the KAPA Library Quantification kit. Every immunoSEQ 96-well plate was sequenced on a separate single-read 150-cycle Illumina NextSeq 550 flow cell. Per the source publication's procedure: The immunoSEQ output contained only junctional sequences without quality scores, so filtering could not match that applied to full-length reads. Sequences were annotated with PyIR, a Python wrapper for IgBLAST v1.9, and V/J genes and CDR3 were assigned using IMGT germline references. Reads were filtered out if the reads had weak V/J assignments (E-value above 1e-6), no CDR3, stop codons, out-of-frame junctions, or ambiguous translated residues. V3J clonotypes were defined by identical inferred V gene, J gene, and CDR3 amino acid sequence. The percentage overlap between two repertoires was calculated by dividing the number of shared unique clonotypes by the size of the smaller repertoire. Richness of each repertoire was evaluated using RTK rarefaction, the Chao1 estimator, and Recon v2.1 estimates of unobserved clonotypes. Generation probabilities were computed with OLGA for all TCRbeta clonotypes obtained by the gDNA method from several donors. Not all clones reach the TCRdb copy of this immuneACCESS table, which keeps in-frame sequences only. Checked studies attribute under half of the gap to unresolved V genes and leave the rest unexplained. V and J calls and clone size are those listed in that table; D and trimming were worked out from the DNA. For this sample there are about 330,000 clones; over 65% appear just once. The ten largest clones represent approximately 10% of the sample.

The sample is drawn from a study of shared clonotypes between healthy human individuals (dated by TCRdb to the early 2020s). With respect to the entire study: Two women and three men aged 18 to 49 years were included in the cohort. To estimate repertoire size and how much clonotype sharing occurs between individuals, the study deeply sequenced the blood TCR repertoires of 4 to 6 healthy adults. For each donor, CD4 naive and CD4 memory were each run on three plates, CD8 naive on two plates, and CD8 memory on one plate. Between about 0.9 and 9 billion PBMCs per donor were obtained by leukapheresis. Libraries were prepared and TCR repertoires were sequenced by different laboratories using diverse techniques, in order to increase sequencing depth and limit assay-specific biases.

Results and caveats for the whole study, not just this receptor: The genetic and exposure-history diversity represented was limited by the small number of donors. Larger estimated clonotype richness was generally found for naive subsets than for memory subsets. Rarefaction of sorted-subset datasets indicated incomplete sequencing despite the large sequencing depth. Only blood was sampled, and tissue TCR repertoires likely differ from those in blood. Across four donors, approximately 5% of naive CD4, over 3% of naive CD8, under 2.5% of memory CD4, and around 0.4% of memory CD8 clonotypes were shared. Clonotypes shared by all four sorted-subset donors showed higher generation probabilities than non-shared clonotypes. Based on pairwise subsampling, the degree of clonotype sharing among donors was expected to be affected by sequencing depth.

The CDR3 numbers 15 residues from cysteine through phenylalanine. Kept here is only the CDR3 DNA, which spans 45 bases and is read in frame from base 1. Relative to germline, V is 3 bases shorter and J is 4 bases shorter, with 15 bases between their ends. CDR1 and CDR2, per the germline V gene, are SGDLS and YYNGEE. Donors were healthy HIV-negative adults with no recently reported acute infections or vaccinations. Every donor was a Caucasian adult living in Nashville, Tennessee, USA. CD4+ T cells were enriched by magnetic negative selection, after which naive cells were positively selected on CD45RA and the negative fraction was taken as the memory subset. Blood was obtained by leukapheresis, after which PBMCs were separated by Ficoll-Histopaque density gradient centrifugation and cryopreserved in liquid nitrogen vapor phase. Analytical flow cytometry was used to check the purity and quantity of each magnetically sorted T cell population. Genomic DNA was isolated from each sorted fraction and quantified by UV absorbance on a Nanodrop 2000c.

The receptor comes from a man aged 25 to 40 in good health. What was sequenced was memory CD4+ T cells sorted from blood. Taken with the paper, the label for cell subset or site translates to: CD45RA-negative fraction. The chain couples TRBV9 to TRBJ2-3; the D gene is perhaps TRBD1, on 6 matching bases. The CDR3 protein: CASSAMTGGADTQYF. The nucleotide sequence reads as follows: TGTGCCAGCAGCGCGATGACAGGCGGCGCAGATACGCAGTATTTT.